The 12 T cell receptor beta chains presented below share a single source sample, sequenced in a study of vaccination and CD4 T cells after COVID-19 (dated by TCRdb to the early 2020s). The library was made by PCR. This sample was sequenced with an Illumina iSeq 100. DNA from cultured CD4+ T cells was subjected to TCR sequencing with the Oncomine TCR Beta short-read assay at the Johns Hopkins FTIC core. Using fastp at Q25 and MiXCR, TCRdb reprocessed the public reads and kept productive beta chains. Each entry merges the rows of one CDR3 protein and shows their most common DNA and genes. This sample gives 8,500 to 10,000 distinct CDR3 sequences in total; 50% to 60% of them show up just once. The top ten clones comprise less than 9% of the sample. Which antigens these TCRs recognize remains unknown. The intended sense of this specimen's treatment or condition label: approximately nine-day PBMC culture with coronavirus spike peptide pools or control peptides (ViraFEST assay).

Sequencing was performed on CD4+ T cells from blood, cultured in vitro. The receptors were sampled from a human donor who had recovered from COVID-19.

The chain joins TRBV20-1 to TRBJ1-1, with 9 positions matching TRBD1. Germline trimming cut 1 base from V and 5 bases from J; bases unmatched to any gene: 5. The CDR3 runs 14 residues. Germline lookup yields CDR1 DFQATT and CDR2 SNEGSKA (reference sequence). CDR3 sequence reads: CSARVGTGITEAFF. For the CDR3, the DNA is TGCAGTGCTAGAGTAGGGACAGGGATAACTGAAGCTTTCTTT.

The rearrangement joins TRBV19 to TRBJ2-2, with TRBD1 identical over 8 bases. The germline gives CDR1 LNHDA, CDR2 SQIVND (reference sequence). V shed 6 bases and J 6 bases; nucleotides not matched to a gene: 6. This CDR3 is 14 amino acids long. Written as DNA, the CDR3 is TGTGCCAGTAGCTCAGGGGGCGTAGCCGGGGAGCTGTTTTTT. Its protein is CASSSGGVAGELFF.

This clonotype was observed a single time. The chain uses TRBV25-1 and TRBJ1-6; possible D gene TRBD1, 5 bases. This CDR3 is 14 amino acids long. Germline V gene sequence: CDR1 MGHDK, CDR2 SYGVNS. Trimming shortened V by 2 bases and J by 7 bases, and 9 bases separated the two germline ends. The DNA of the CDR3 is TGTGCCAGCAGTGAAACAGGAGGGAATTCACCCCTCCACTTT. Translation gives CASSETGGNSPLHF. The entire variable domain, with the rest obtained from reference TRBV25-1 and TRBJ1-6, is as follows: EADIYQTPRYLVIGTGKKITLECSQTMGHDKMYWYQQDPGMELHLIHYSYGVNSTEKGDLSSESTVSRIRTEHFPLTLESARPSHTSQYLCASSETGGNSPLHFGNGTRLTVT.

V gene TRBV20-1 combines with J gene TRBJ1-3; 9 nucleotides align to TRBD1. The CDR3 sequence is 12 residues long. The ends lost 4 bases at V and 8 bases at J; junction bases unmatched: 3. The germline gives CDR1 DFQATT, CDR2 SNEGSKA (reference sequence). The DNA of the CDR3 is TGCAGTGCTAAACAGGGGGCGGACACCATATATTTT. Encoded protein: CSAKQGADTIYF.

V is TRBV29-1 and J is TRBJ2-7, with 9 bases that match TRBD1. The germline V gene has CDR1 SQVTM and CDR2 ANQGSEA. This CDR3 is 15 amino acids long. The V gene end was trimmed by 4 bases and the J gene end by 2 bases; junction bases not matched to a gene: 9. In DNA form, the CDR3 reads TGCAGCGTTGTCACCGGGACAGGGATCACCTACGAGCAGTACTTC. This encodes CSVVTGTGITYEQYF.

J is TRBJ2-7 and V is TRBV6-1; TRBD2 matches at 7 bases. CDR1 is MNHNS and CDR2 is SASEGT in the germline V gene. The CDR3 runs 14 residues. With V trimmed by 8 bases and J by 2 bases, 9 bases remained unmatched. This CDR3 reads CASHKTSLAYEQYF. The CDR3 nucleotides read TGTGCCAGCCATAAGACTAGCCTTGCCTACGAGCAGTACTTC.

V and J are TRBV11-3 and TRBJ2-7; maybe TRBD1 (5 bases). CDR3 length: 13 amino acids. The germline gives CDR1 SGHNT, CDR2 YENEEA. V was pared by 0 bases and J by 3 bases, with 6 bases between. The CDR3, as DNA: TGTGCCAGCAGCTTAGACAGGGACTACGAGCAGTACTTC. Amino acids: CASSLDRDYEQYF.

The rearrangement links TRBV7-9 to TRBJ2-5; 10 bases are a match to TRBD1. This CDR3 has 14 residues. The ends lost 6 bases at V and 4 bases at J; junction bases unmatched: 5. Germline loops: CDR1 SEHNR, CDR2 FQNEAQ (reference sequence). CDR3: CASRLDRGIETQYF. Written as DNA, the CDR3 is TGTGCCAGCAGATTGGACAGGGGGATAGAGACCCAGTACTTC.

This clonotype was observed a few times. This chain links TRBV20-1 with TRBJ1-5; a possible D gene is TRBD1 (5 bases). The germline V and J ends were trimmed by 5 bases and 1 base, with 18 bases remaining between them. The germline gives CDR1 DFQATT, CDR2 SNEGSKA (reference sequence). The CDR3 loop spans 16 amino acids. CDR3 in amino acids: CSALRVGISSNQPQHF. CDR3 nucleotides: TGCAGTGCTCTCAGGGTTGGTATATCCAGCAATCAGCCCCAGCATTTT.

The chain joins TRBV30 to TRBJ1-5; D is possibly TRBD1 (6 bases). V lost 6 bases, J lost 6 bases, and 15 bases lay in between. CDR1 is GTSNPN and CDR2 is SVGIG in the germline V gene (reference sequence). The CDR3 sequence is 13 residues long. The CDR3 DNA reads TGTGCCTGCAGTCGAGGGGGGGGTCAGCCCCAGCATTTT. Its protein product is CACSRGGGQPQHF.

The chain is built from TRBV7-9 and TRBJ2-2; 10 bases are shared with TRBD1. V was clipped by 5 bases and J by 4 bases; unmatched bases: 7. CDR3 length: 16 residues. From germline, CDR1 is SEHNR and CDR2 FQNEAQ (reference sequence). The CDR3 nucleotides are TGTGCCAGCAGCGTGACCGGGACAGGGGTCACCGGGGAGCTGTTTTTT. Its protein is CASSVTGTGVTGELFF. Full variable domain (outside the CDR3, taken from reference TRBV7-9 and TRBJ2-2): DTGVSQNPRHKITKRGQNVTFRCDPISEHNRLYWYRQTLGQGPEFLTYFQNEAQLEKSRLLSDRFSAERPKGSFSTLEIQRTEQGDSAMYLCASSVTGTGVTGELFFGEGSRLTVL.

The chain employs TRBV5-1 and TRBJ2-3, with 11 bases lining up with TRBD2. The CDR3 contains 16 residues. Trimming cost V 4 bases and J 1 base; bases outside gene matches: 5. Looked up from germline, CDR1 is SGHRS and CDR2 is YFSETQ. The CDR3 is CASSVLAGEGTDTQYF. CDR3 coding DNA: TGCGCCAGCAGCGTACTAGCGGGGGAAGGCACAGATACGCAGTATTTT.